One and the same sample provided the 25 T cell receptor beta chains below, sequenced in a study of cytomegalovirus exposure and HLA in healthy donors. PCR used 60 Vbeta primers and 13 Jbeta primers. TCRdb's copy holds only in-frame clones and misses some; the assay was immunoSEQ multiplex PCR. The sample lists under 200,000 clones; roughly 82% were seen once. Input material: PBMCs. These receptors came from a girl aged 5 to 17 in good health and CMV-seropositive.

Only one count was recorded for this clone. This chain links TRBV5-4 with TRBJ2-5; TRBD2 is a possible D gene (6 bases). Between the trimmed V and J ends, which lost 4 bases and 2 bases, there was a span of 12 bases. The CDR3 sequence is 14 residues long. Per germline, CDR1 SGHNT and CDR2 YYREEE (reference sequence). The CDR3 region is CASSPSGGQETQYF. The CDR3 bases are TGTGCCAGCAGCCCCTCCGGGGGACAAGAGACCCAGTACTTC.

The chain employs TRBV28 and TRBJ1-2; D remains unclear. Germline CDR1 reads MDHEN; CDR2 reads SYDVKM. This CDR3 spans 12 amino acids. V was cut by 7 bases and J by 5 bases, with 11 bases left in between. The CDR3 is CASNPGGYGYTF. CDR3 coding DNA: TGTGCCAGCAATCCTGGCGGATATGGCTACACCTTC.

This clone has only a few counts. V and J are TRBV5-6 and TRBJ1-5; 8 nucleotides agree with TRBD1. Germline lookup yields CDR1 SGHDT and CDR2 YYEEEE. V was pared by 2 bases and J by 5 bases, with 3 bases of the junction left unmatched. The CDR3 sequence is 14 residues long. In DNA form, the CDR3 reads TGTGCCAGCAGCTTTGGACAGGGTCATCAGCCCCAGCATTTT. This encodes CASSFGQGHQPQHF.

This chain uses TRBV6-4 with TRBJ1-4; D gene uncertain. In germline, CDR1 is MRHNA, CDR2 SNTAGT. This CDR3 contains 17 residues. V lost 2 bases, J lost 5 bases, and 18 bases lay in between. CDR3 in amino acids: CASSDRDQRSGNEKLFF. In nucleotides, the CDR3 is TGTGCCAGCAGTGACCGAGACCAGCGATCCGGAAATGAAAAACTGTTTTTT.

The rearrangement links TRBV25-1 to TRBJ2-1; TRBD2 aligns across 7 bases. The CDR3 runs 16 residues. CDR1 is MGHDK and CDR2 is SYGVNS in the germline V gene. The junction had 10 bases not matched to a gene; V was cut back by 3 bases and J by 5 bases. CDR3 loop: CASSDLLGTTNNEQFF. For the CDR3, the DNA is TGTGCCAGCAGTGATTTATTAGGGACTACCAACAATGAGCAGTTCTTC.

The table lists this clone with a few counts. The chain uses TRBV30 and TRBJ2-7, with D tentatively TRBD1 (5 bases). V was trimmed by 3 bases and J by 3 bases, leaving 12 bases between them. CDR3 length equals 13 residues. Germline assignment: CDR1 GTSNPN and CDR2 SVGIG (reference sequence). The CDR3 region is CAWSPQDGYEQYF. The CDR3 nucleotides read TGTGCCTGGAGCCCACAGGACGGCTACGAGCAGTACTTC.

J is TRBJ1-1 and V is TRBV11-2; the D is unclear. CDR3 size: 14 residues. Trimming left V 2 bases short and J 4 bases short, with 11 bases between. Looked up from germline, CDR1 is SGHAT and CDR2 is FQNNGV. CDR3: CASSLHRKPTEAFF. The CDR3 nucleotides are TGTGCCAGCAGCTTACACAGAAAGCCCACTGAAGCTTTCTTT.

There are a few counts of this clone. DNA of the CDR3: TGTGCCAGCAGTGAACCGACACAGACCTACGAGCAGTACTTC. Translated: CASSEPTQTYEQYF. This rearrangement joins TRBV6-1 to TRBJ2-7; unclear D gene. The germline CDR1 and CDR2 sequences are MNHNS and SASEGT. CDR3 size: 14 residues. Trimming cost V 2 bases and J 2 bases, with 10 bases left between them.

The genes are TRBV21-1 and TRBJ2-7; TRBD2 was called by the table and not checked on the DNA. TRBV21-1 is tagged as a pseudogene. The CDR3 loop spans 12 amino acids. In nucleotides, the CDR3 is TGTGCAACCTGCGGGGCCTCCTACGAGCAGTACTTC. Amino acid sequence: CATCGASYEQYF.

The chain recombines TRBV18 with TRBJ1-5, with 10 bases that match TRBD1. This CDR3 has 15 amino acids. V was pared by 5 bases and J by 2 bases, with 3 bases of the junction left unmatched. Per germline, CDR1 KGHSH and CDR2 LQKENI. This chain's CDR3 is CASSDGTGGNQPQHF. The CDR3 nucleotides read TGTGCCAGCTCAGACGGGACAGGGGGCAATCAGCCCCAGCATTTT.

The V gene is TRBV5-1, the J gene TRBJ2-5; TRBD1 matches at 8 bases. The J segment lost 5 bases and the V segment lost 0 bases, leaving 3 bases of the junction unmatched. The CDR3 is 14 amino acids. CDR1 SGHRS and CDR2 YFSETQ come from the germline V gene. CDR3 region: CASSLVQGVETQYF. The CDR3 region has the DNA TGCGCCAGCAGCTTGGTACAGGGGGTGGAGACCCAGTACTTC.

The chain couples TRBV4-1 to TRBJ2-3; D possibly corresponds to TRBD1 (6 bases). CDR1 MGHRA and CDR2 YSYEKL come from the germline V gene. This CDR3 is 13 amino acids long. The V end was cut by 6 bases, the J end by 6 bases, with 13 bases between. The CDR3 DNA sequence: TGCGCCAGCAGTGGGGGCCCAGGGGATACGCAGTATTTT. It is translated as CASSGGPGDTQYF.

The V and J genes are TRBV4-1 and TRBJ2-6; TRBD1 matches at 11 bases. The V gene end was trimmed by 3 bases and the J gene end by 2 bases; junction bases not matched to a gene: 6. This CDR3 has 18 residues. From germline, CDR1 is MGHRA and CDR2 YSYEKL. CDR3 sequence reads: CASSHRDRGRTGANVLTF. The CDR3 DNA reads TGCGCCAGCAGCCACCGGGACAGGGGGAGAACTGGGGCCAACGTCCTGACTTTC.

The V and J genes are TRBV10-3 and TRBJ2-3; maybe TRBD2 (6 bases). Trimming stripped 6 bases from V and 3 bases from J, with 13 bases between. CDR3 size: 14 residues. Germline lookup yields CDR1 ENHRY and CDR2 SYGVKD. The CDR3 loop reads CAIRHPAGTDTQYF. Here the CDR3 DNA reads TGTGCCATCAGACACCCCGCGGGGACAGATACGCAGTATTTT.

This chain links TRBV27 with TRBJ2-7; D gene unclear. CDR1 and CDR2 (germline): MNHEY, SMNVEV (reference sequence). The CDR3 consists of 10 residues. The V end lost 10 bases, the J end lost 3 bases, and 7 bases lay between the germline ends. CDR3 nucleotides: TGTGCCACTGGAGACTACGAGCAGTACTTC. Translation: CATGDYEQYF.

The V call is TRBV14, the J call TRBJ1-1; TRBD1 is a possible D gene (6 bases). CDR3 size: 14 residues. The germline gives CDR1 SGHDN, CDR2 FVKESK. V dropped 4 bases and J dropped 7 bases, with 16 bases sitting between them. The chain's CDR3 is CASSRFGGQGEAFF. The CDR3 DNA follows: TGTGCCAGCAGCCGATTCGGGGGGCAGGGTGAAGCTTTCTTT.

V gene TRBV5-1 combines with J gene TRBJ2-1; 10 nucleotides match TRBD2. CDR3 length equals 14 residues. Germline V lookup: CDR1 SGHRS, CDR2 YFSETQ. Unmatched junction bases numbered 6, after V lost 7 bases and J lost 5 bases. The CDR3: CASAGLAENNEQFF. DNA of the CDR3: TGCGCCAGCGCAGGACTAGCGGAAAACAATGAGCAGTTCTTC.

This chain links TRBV19 with TRBJ2-7; D is ambiguous. Trimming took off 9 bases at V and 6 bases at J, with 15 bases between the two ends. CDR3 size: 12 residues. In germline, CDR1 is LNHDA, CDR2 SQIVND (reference sequence). The CDR3 DNA follows: TGTGCCAGCTCGGCCCGCGGTCTCGAGCAGTACTTC. This encodes CASSARGLEQYF.

The V call is TRBV19, the J call TRBJ2-5; D is possibly TRBD2 (6 bases). Germline V gene sequence: CDR1 LNHDA, CDR2 SQIVND (reference sequence). The CDR3 is made up of 12 amino acids. V lost 3 bases, J lost 4 bases, and 6 bases lay in between. CDR3 sequence: CASSMEGETQYF. The CDR3 DNA is TGTGCCAGTAGTATGGAGGGAGAGACCCAGTACTTC.

Regarding this clone: The same CDR3 arises from other DNA sequences in this sample as well. This chain uses TRBV10-3 with TRBJ2-1; TRBD2 agrees at 8 bases. The CDR3 is 14 residues long. Per germline, CDR1 ENHRY and CDR2 SYGVKD. The ends lost 0 bases at V and 7 bases at J; junction bases unmatched: 2. CDR3 amino acids: CAISESLAGNEQFF. In nucleotides, the CDR3 is TGTGCCATCAGTGAGTCCCTAGCGGGTAATGAGCAGTTCTTC.

The rearrangement joins TRBV6-1 to TRBJ2-1, with D possibly TRBD1 on 6 matching bases. The V end was cut by 5 bases, the J end by 4 bases, with 12 bases between. This CDR3 contains 14 residues. Germline CDR1 reads MNHNS; CDR2 reads SASEGT. In nucleotides, the CDR3 is TGTGCCAGCAGTTATGGACAGAAGTACAATGAGCAGTTCTTC. Its protein product is CASSYGQKYNEQFF.

The V call is TRBV27, the J call TRBJ1-2, with no clear D. Per the germline V gene, CDR1 is MNHEY and CDR2 is SMNVEV (reference sequence). The V end was cut by 5 bases, the J end by 3 bases, with 16 bases between. The CDR3 has 15 amino acids. DNA of the CDR3: TGTGCCAGCAGTCCCCGGGGTCTCCTGGACTATGGCTACACCTTC. Translation: CASSPRGLLDYGYTF.

Comment on this clone: The same CDR3 is also encoded by other DNA sequences in this sample. The chain joins TRBV5-1 to TRBJ2-3; D may be TRBD1 (5 bases). The V and J ends lost 0 bases and 3 bases respectively, with 8 bases between them. The germline CDR1 and CDR2 sequences are SGHRS and YFSETQ. This CDR3 contains 14 residues. CDR3 DNA: TGCGCCAGCAGCTTGGTCCAGGGAACAGATACGCAGTATTTT. It yields the protein CASSLVQGTDTQYF.

The rearrangement uses TRBV30 and TRBJ2-3, with D possibly matching TRBD1 (6 bases). The CDR3 loop spans 13 amino acids. Per germline, CDR1 GTSNPN and CDR2 SVGIG (reference sequence). V was cut by 1 base and J by 2 bases, with 7 bases left in between. CDR3: CAWSGQDTDTQYF. The CDR3 region has the DNA TGTGCCTGGAGTGGACAGGACACAGATACGCAGTATTTT. The entire variable domain, with the rest obtained from reference TRBV30 and TRBJ2-3, is as follows: SQTIHQWPATLVQPVGSPLSLECTVEGTSNPNLYWYRQAAGRGLQLLFYSVGIGQISSEVPQNLSASRPQDRQFILSSKKLLLSDSGFYLCAWSGQDTDTQYFGPGTRLTVL.

This clone has just a few counts. The genes are TRBV25-1 and TRBJ2-1, with 15 positions matching TRBD2. The CDR3 consists of 13 residues. The V segment lost 7 bases and the J segment 10 bases; nucleotides outside the gene matches: 2. The germline V gene encodes CDR1 MGHDK and CDR2 SYGVNS. CDR3 sequence: CASTGLAGGEQFF. CDR3 nucleotide sequence: TGTGCCAGCACGGGACTAGCGGGGGGCGAGCAGTTCTTC.